This is a list of T cell receptor beta chains from one sample in a study of blood T cell repertoires in COVID-19. Profiled with immunoSEQ multiplex PCR; TCRdb holds only in-frame clones, not every one. The table records 300,000 or so clones, approximately 86% of them present only once. The sample was peripheral blood. Receptors were obtained from a woman aged 45 to 65 with active or convalescent COVID-19. The CDR3 runs from the conserved cysteine through the conserved F or W.

cdr3_aa j_call v_call
CASSQFSGGISGANVLTF TRBJ2-6 TRBV4-1
CASSTGGFDNYGYTF TRBJ1-2 TRBV28
CASSLSGDYGYTF TRBJ1-2 TRBV27
CASSLGGWGRRVNTGELFF TRBJ2-2 TRBV28
CASSVSGSNNEQFF TRBJ2-1 TRBV9
CASSPGPGLARETQYF TRBJ2-5 TRBV3-1/TRBV3-2
CASNLDRGETQYF TRBJ2-5 TRBV6-5
CASSHDRGDTGELFF TRBJ2-2 TRBV5-1
CASSFRLAGQETQYF TRBJ2-5 TRBV5-4
CAWRAGLSYNSPLHF TRBJ1-6 TRBV30
CTSSRTRGLNTEAFF TRBJ1-1 TRBV1
CASSLERRAGEQYF TRBJ2-7 TRBV5-1
CASSGAGGPSNQPQHF TRBJ1-5 TRBV28
CASSYLRAGGPSYEQYF TRBJ2-7 TRBV2
CASSLGSYEQYF TRBJ2-7 TRBV11-2
CSVDSGNEQFF TRBJ2-1 TRBV29-1
CASSPGQGGYGYTF TRBJ1-2 TRBV28
CASSPFPRGMNTEAFF TRBJ1-1 TRBV28
CASQQGTYEQYF TRBJ2-7 TRBV28
CSVVAFWGSKKTNYGYTF TRBJ1-2 TRBV29-1
CASSLQGGEYEQYF TRBJ2-7 TRBV7-3
CASSLGRTSGTHSTDTQYF TRBJ2-3 TRBV5-1
CASSFWGIRTLNSPLHF TRBJ1-6 TRBV28
CATSRDEGSNQPQHF TRBJ1-5 TRBV15
CASSQSPTGRAFF TRBJ1-1 TRBV16
CASSEGLDSNQPQHF TRBJ1-5 TRBV6-1
CASSLAVAGKVKEQYF TRBJ2-7 TRBV7-8
CASSPLREANYGYTF TRBJ1-2 TRBV3-1/TRBV3-2
CASSGTSGRPNTGELFF TRBJ2-2 TRBV5-4